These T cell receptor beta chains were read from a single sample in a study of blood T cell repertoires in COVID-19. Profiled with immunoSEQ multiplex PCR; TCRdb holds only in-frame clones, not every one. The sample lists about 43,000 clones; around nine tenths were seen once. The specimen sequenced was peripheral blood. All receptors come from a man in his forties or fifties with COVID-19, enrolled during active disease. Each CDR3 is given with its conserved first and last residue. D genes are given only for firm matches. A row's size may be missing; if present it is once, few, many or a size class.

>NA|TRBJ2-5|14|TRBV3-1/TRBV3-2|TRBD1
CASSPWTGEETQYF
TGTGCCAGCAGCCCGTGGACAGGGGAAGAGACCCAGTACTTC
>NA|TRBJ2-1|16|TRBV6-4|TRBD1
CASSVNLGTGVDEQFF
TGTGCCAGCAGTGTCAACCTAGGGACAGGGGTCGATGAGCAGTTCTTC
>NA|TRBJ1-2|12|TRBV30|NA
CAALGGNYGYTF
TGTGCCGCCCTCGGGGGGAACTATGGCTACACCTTC
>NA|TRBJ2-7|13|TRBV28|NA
CASSRGSSYEQYF
TGTGCCAGCTCTCGGGGGTCTTCCTACGAGCAGTACTTC
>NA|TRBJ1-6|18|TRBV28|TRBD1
CASSLGQGAFGFNSPLHF
TGTGCCAGCAGTTTGGGGCAGGGGGCATTCGGTTTTAATTCACCCCTCCACTTT
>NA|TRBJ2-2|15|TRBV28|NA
CASIEGSFGTGELFF
TGTGCCAGCATTGAGGGATCGTTCGGCACCGGGGAGCTGTTTTTT
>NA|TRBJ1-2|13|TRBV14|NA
CASSQGQSYGYTF
TGTGCCAGCAGCCAAGGGCAGTCCTATGGCTACACCTTC
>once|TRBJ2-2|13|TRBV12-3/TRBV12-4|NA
CASSPINTGELFF
TGTGCCAGCAGCCCTATTAACACCGGGGAGCTGTTTTTT
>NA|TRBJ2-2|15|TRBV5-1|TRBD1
CASSPGTGATGELFF
TGCGCCAGCAGCCCCGGGACAGGGGCGACCGGGGAGCTGTTTTTT
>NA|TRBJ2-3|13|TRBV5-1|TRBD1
CATSWTGDGTQYF
TGCGCCACCTCCTGGACAGGGGACGGTACGCAGTATTTT
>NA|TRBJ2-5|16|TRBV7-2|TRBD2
CASSLERGGAGETQYF
TGTGCCAGCAGCTTAGAACGGGGGGGCGCGGGAGAGACCCAGTACTTC
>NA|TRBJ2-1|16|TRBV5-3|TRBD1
CARSLAGTGGKYEQFF
TGTGCCAGAAGCTTGGCAGGGACAGGGGGCAAGTATGAGCAGTTCTTC
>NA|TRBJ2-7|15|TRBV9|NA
CASSVGGGTTYEQYF
TGTGCCAGCAGCGTAGGTGGCGGGACCACCTACGAGCAGTACTTC
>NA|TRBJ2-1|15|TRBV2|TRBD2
CASSGEGLAVNEQFF
TGTGCCAGCAGTGGAGAGGGACTAGCGGTTAATGAGCAGTTCTTC
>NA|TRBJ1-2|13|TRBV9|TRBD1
CASSLRGNYGYTF
TGTGCCAGCAGCCTCAGGGGGAACTATGGCTACACCTTC
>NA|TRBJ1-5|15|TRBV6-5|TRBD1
CASRDPSTGNQPQHF
TGTGCCAGCAGGGACCCCTCGACAGGGAATCAGCCCCAGCATTTT
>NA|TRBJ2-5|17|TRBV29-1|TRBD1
CSGGQTGGMPWQETQYF
TGCAGCGGCGGCCAGACAGGGGGCATGCCCTGGCAAGAGACCCAGTACTTC
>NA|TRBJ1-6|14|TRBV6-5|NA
CASSSANYNSPLHF
TGTGCCAGCAGTTCCGCGAATTATAATTCACCCCTCCACTTT
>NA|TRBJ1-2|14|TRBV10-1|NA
CASSESGLNYGYTF
TGCGCCAGCAGTGAGTCGGGGCTCAACTATGGCTACACCTTC
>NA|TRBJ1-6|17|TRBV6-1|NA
CASSGSGGGSYNSPLHF
TGTGCCAGCAGTGGGTCGGGGGGAGGCTCCTATAATTCACCCCTCCACTTT
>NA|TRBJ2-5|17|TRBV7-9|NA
CASSSFNAGYNTETQYF
TGTGCCAGCAGCTCTTTCAATGCCGGGTATAATACGGAGACCCAGTACTTC
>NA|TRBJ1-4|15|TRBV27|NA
CASSLSGVGHEKLFF
TGTGCCAGCAGTTTATCAGGGGTTGGGCACGAAAAACTGTTTTTT
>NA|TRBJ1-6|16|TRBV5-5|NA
CASSLGGDSYNSPLHF
TGTGCCAGCAGCTTGGGGGGGGATTCCTATAATTCACCCCTCCACTTT
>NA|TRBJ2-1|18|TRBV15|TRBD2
CATSRDIPSAGGYNEQFF
TGTGCCACCAGCAGAGATATCCCCAGCGCGGGAGGCTACAATGAGCAGTTCTTC
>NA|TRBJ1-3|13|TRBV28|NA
CASTPGLGNTIYF
TGTGCCAGCACTCCGGGGTTGGGAAACACCATATATTTT
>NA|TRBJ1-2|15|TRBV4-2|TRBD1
CASSQDGPGGYGYTF
TGTGCCAGCAGCCAAGATGGGCCAGGGGGCTATGGCTACACCTTC
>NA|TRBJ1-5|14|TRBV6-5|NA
CASTFRQGNQPQHF
TGTGCCAGTACGTTTAGGCAGGGGAATCAGCCCCAGCATTTT
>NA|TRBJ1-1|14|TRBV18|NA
CASSPDGRNTEAFF
TGTGCCAGCTCTCCGGACGGGAGGAACACTGAAGCTTTCTTT
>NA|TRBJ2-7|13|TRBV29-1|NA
CSVEDVNSYEQYF
TGCAGCGTTGAAGACGTAAACTCCTACGAGCAGTACTTC
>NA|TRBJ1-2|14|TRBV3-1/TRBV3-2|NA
CASSQAGTGIGYTF
TGTGCCAGCAGCCAAGCTGGCACAGGGATTGGCTACACCTTC
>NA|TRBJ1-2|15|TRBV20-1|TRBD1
CSASSGGTPNYGYTF
TGCAGTGCTAGTTCAGGGGGCACCCCTAACTATGGCTACACCTTC
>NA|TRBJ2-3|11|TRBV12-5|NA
CASGLVDTQYF
TGTGCTAGTGGCTTAGTAGATACGCAGTATTTT
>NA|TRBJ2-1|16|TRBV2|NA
CASSEAPGSSYNEQFF
TGTGCCAGCAGTGAAGCCCCGGGATCGTCCTACAATGAGCAGTTCTTC
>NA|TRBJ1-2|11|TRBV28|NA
CATRQGSGYTF
TGTGCAACGCGGCAGGGGAGCGGCTACACCTTC
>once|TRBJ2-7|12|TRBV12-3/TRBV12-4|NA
CASSLSHYEQYF
TGTGCCAGCAGTTTATCCCACTACGAGCAGTACTTC
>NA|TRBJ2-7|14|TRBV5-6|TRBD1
CASSLGQGADEQYF
TGTGCCAGCAGCTTGGGACAGGGGGCGGACGAGCAGTACTTC
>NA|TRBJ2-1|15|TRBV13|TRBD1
CASSSRDRAAYEQFF
TGTGCCAGCAGCTCACGGGACAGGGCCGCCTATGAGCAGTTCTTC
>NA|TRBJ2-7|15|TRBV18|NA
CASSPPGGAPYEQYF
TGTGCCAGCTCACCACCTGGTGGGGCCCCCTACGAGCAGTACTTC
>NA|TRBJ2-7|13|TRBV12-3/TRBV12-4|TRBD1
CASSSTGGYEQYF
TGTGCCAGCAGTTCCACAGGGGGCTACGAGCAGTACTTC
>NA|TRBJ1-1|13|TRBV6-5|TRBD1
CASTRTGVTEAFF
TGTGCCAGCACAAGGACAGGGGTAACTGAAGCTTTCTTT
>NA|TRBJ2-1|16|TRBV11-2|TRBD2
CASSLAGGGSYNEQFF
TGTGCCAGCAGTCTAGCGGGAGGGGGCTCCTACAATGAGCAGTTCTTC
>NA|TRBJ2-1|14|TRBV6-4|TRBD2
CASSDWSSGNEQFF
TGTGCCAGCAGTGACTGGTCTAGCGGCAATGAGCAGTTCTTC
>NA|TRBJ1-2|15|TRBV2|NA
CASSEDGLTNYGYTF
TGTGCCAGCAGTGAAGACGGACTCACGAACTATGGCTACACCTTC
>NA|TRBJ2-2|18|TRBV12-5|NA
CASGLFRGTLAATGELFF
TGTGCTAGTGGTTTGTTTCGTGGGACCTTAGCGGCCACCGGGGAGCTGTTTTTT
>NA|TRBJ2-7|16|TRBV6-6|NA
CASSYPQGRSSYEQYF
TGTGCCAGCAGTTACCCACAGGGCAGGAGCTCCTACGAGCAGTACTTC
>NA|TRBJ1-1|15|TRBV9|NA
CASSVGGNMNTEAFF
TGTGCCAGCAGCGTAGGGGGCAACATGAACACTGAAGCTTTCTTT
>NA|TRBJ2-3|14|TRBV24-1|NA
CATSDFYNADTQYF
TGTGCCACCAGTGATTTCTATAATGCAGATACGCAGTATTTT
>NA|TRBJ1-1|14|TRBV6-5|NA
CASSVLAGNTEAFF
TGTGCCAGCAGCGTCCTAGCCGGGAACACTGAAGCTTTCTTT
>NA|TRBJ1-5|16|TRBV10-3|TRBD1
CAISDTGQGANQPQHF
TGTGCCATCAGTGATACTGGGCAGGGGGCTAATCAGCCCCAGCATTTT
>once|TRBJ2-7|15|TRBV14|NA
CASSQGTASNYEQYF
TGTGCCAGCAGCCAAGGGACAGCCTCAAACTACGAGCAGTACTTC
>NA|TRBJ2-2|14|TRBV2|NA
CASRPYRDTGELFF
TGTGCCAGCAGGCCATACAGGGACACCGGGGAGCTGTTTTTT
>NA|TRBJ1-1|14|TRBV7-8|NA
CASSSQFMNTEAFF
TGTGCCAGCAGCTCACAGTTCATGAACACTGAAGCTTTCTTT
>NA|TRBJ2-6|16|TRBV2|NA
CASSGGDGKAANVLTF
TGTGCCAGCAGTGGAGGTGACGGAAAAGCGGCCAACGTCCTGACTTTC
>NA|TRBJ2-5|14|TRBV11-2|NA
CASSPLYGRETQYF
TGTGCCAGCAGCCCCCTTTACGGGAGAGAGACCCAGTACTTC
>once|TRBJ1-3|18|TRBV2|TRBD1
CASRAIPGTDLSGNTIYF
TGTGCCAGCAGGGCGATACCCGGGACAGACCTCTCTGGAAACACCATATATTTT